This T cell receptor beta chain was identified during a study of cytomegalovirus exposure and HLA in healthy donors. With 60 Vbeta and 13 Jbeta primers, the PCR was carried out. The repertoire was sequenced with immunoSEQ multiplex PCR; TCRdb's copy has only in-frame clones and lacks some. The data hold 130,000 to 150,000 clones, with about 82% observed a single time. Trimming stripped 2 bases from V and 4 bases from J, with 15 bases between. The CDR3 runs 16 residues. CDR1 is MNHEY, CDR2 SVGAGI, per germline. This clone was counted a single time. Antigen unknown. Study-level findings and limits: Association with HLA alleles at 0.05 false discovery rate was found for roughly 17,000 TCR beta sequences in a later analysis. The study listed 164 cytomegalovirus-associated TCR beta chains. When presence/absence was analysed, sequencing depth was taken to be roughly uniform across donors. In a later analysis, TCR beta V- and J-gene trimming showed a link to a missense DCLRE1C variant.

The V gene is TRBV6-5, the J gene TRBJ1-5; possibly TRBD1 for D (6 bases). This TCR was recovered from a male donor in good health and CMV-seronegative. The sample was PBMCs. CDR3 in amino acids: CASSYRPGDPNQPQHF. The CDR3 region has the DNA TGTGCCAGCAGTTACAGACCAGGGGACCCAAATCAGCCCCAGCATTTT.